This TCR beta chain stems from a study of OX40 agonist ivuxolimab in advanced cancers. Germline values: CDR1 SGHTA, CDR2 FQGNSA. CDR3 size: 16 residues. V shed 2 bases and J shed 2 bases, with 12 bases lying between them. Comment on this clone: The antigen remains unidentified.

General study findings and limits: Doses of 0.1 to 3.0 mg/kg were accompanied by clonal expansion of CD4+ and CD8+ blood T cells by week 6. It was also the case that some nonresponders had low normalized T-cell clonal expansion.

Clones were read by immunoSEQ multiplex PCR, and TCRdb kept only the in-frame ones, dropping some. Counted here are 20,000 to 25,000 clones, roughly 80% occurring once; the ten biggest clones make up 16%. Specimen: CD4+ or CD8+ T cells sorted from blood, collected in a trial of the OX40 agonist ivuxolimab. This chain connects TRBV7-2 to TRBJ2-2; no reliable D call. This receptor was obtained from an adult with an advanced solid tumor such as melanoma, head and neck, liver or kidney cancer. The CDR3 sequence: CASSLNAEFNTGELFF. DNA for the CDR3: TGTGCCAGCAGCTTAAATGCGGAGTTCAACACCGGGGAGCTGTTTTTT.